This is a list of T cell receptor beta chains from one sample in a study of T-cell reconstitution after alpha-beta-depleted transplantation in children. TCRdb used MiXCR to reprocess the PCR reads, holding one entry per CDR3 protein. The top ten clones hold just under 45% of a sample with hundreds of thousands of distinct CDR3 sequences, roughly 18% of them seen once. Sequenced material: PBMCs, mostly from graft donor cells, taken 360 days after TCRalphabeta/CD19-depleted stem cell transplant. The receptors were sampled from a male patient aged 2 to 10 who had a stem cell transplant for acute lymphoblastic leukemia, so the T cells may come from the graft donor. CDR3s include the opening cysteine and the closing phenylalanine or tryptophan. The D gene is left open where the match is weak.

CASVYHPGTGTYEQYF	TRBV6-2/TRBV6-3	TRBJ2-7	TRBD1
CASSLVPAGGLYEQYF	TRBV7-6	TRBJ2-7	TRBD2
CASSYRAGGPYNEQFF	TRBV5-1	TRBJ2-1	TRBD2
CSVEGSGELFF	TRBV29-1	TRBJ2-2	NA
CASRLDVAETQYF	TRBV6-2/TRBV6-3	TRBJ2-5	NA
CASSLQGYANTGELFF	TRBV7-2	TRBJ2-2	NA
CAWSSGTEAFF	TRBV30	TRBJ1-1	NA
CASSDWGQGVEKLFF	TRBV6-1	TRBJ1-4	TRBD1
CASSSWTSGGTDTQYF	TRBV27	TRBJ2-3	TRBD2
CASSYEQGGNEQFF	TRBV5-1	TRBJ2-1	TRBD1
CASSSWGQGAGEQYF	TRBV28	TRBJ2-7	TRBD1
CASSLMGYSNQPQHF	TRBV5-1	TRBJ1-5	NA
CASSISQGNSNQPQHF	TRBV19	TRBJ1-5	NA
CASSFRRGAPLYEQYF	TRBV7-9	TRBJ2-7	NA
CASSPLIGVGAGANVLTF	TRBV4-1	TRBJ2-6	NA
CASSQGAWDFNEKLFF	TRBV3-1	TRBJ1-4	NA
CASSAVGDNEQFF	TRBV2	TRBJ2-1	NA
CSVEDPFARSSYNEQFF	TRBV29-1	TRBJ2-1	NA
CASSPRGHGQFF	TRBV6-2/TRBV6-3	TRBJ2-1	NA
CASSLAAGLIYEQYF	TRBV7-8	TRBJ2-7	NA
CASLRHLGGAGSYEQYF	TRBV12-3/TRBV12-4	TRBJ2-7	NA
CATTRAPRNYEQYF	TRBV24-1	TRBJ2-7	NA
CSARVGSPPYEQYF	TRBV20-1	TRBJ2-7	NA
CASKSDINQPQHF	TRBV2	TRBJ1-5	NA
CASSYVQGARTDTQYF	TRBV18	TRBJ2-3	TRBD1
CASSQVQETQYF	TRBV10-2	TRBJ2-5	NA
CASSPRTGSGETQYF	TRBV12-3/TRBV12-4	TRBJ2-5	TRBD1
CASSPQGQSGEQYF	TRBV7-9	TRBJ2-7	NA
CASSLSLNTEAFF	TRBV12-3/TRBV12-4	TRBJ1-1	NA
CASSKRQGYNEQFF	TRBV9	TRBJ2-1	TRBD1
CASSQDLWEYQETQYF	TRBV4-3	TRBJ2-5	NA
CASSSSDRSTYEQYF	TRBV27	TRBJ2-7	NA
CASSLRLAGDYEQYF	TRBV7-2	TRBJ2-7	TRBD2
CASSVVTGDEQFF	TRBV9	TRBJ2-1	TRBD1
CATSRDIAGNTGELFF	TRBV15	TRBJ2-2	TRBD2
CASSLSGSGNTDTQYF	TRBV7-2	TRBJ2-3	NA
CAGPGPTQYF	TRBV28	TRBJ2-5	NA
CASSTGSALDF	TRBV28	TRBJ2-7	NA
CASTPLGSGSPYEQYF	TRBV28	TRBJ2-7	TRBD2
CSVETSGVPPRTDTQYF	TRBV29-1	TRBJ2-3	TRBD2